The source of this TCR beta chain is a study of blood T cell repertoires in COVID-19. Germline CDR1 reads SGHAT; CDR2 reads FQNNGV. The CDR3 is 19 residues long. V dropped 5 bases and J dropped 1; count of bases not matched to a gene: 10. Per the study methods: Estimation of nucleated cell counts relied on the amplification of reference gene primers. Profiled with immunoSEQ multiplex PCR; TCRdb holds only in-frame clones, not every one. That table is the source of V, J and clone size, and D and trimming were worked out from the DNA. The sample has around 54,000 clones; 90% are singletons. This clonotype was obtained from a human donor in a cohort sampled during active COVID-19. This chain connects TRBV11-2 to TRBJ2-2, with 13 bases fitting TRBD2. What was sequenced was peripheral blood. In nucleotides, the CDR3 is TGTGCCAGCAGCCCGAGGGGGGGACTAGCGGGGATGAACACCGGGGAGCTGTTTTTT. Encoded protein: CASSPRGGLAGMNTGELFF.